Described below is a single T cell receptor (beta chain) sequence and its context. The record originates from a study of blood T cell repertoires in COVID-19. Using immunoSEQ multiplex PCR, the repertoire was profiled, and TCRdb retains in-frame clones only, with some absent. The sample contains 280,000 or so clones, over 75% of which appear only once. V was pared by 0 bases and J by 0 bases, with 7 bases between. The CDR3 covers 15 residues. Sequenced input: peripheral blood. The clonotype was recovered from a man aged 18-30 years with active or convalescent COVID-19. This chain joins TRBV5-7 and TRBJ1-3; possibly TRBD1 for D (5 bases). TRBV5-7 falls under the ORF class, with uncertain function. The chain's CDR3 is CASSLEQDSGNTIYF. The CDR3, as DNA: TGTGCCAGCAGCTTGGAACAGGACTCTGGAAACACCATATATTTT.